Reported below is one T cell receptor beta chain. What it recognizes is unknown. The data were taken from a study of lymphopenia after photon versus proton radiotherapy. TCRdb's copy holds only in-frame clones and misses some; the assay was immunoSEQ multiplex PCR. The data show roughly 32,000 clones, approximately 93% seen once. Study-level findings and limits: Larger post-nadir TCR diversity loss correlated inversely with survival in deceased patients. Relative stability marked proton patients; photon patients lost diversity and naive cells. Post-nadir diversity loss with photons came from oligoclonal expansion, particularly CD8+ Temra cells. Survival link was tested only in deceased patients; proton benefit remains a possibility.

The TCR comes from a woman between 45 and 65 years old with cholangiocarcinoma. Sequenced here: peripheral blood, sampled from a patient treated with photon-based radiotherapy.

CDR3 in DNA: TGTGCCAGCAGTTTATCGGCTCTGTCAGCGAACACTGAAGCTTTCTTT. This sequence encodes CASSLSALSANTEAFF. The chain joins TRBV27 to TRBJ1-1; D gene uncertain. Germline lookup yields CDR1 MNHEY and CDR2 SMNVEV (reference sequence). V lost 0 bases to trimming and J lost 1 base, with 12 bases between them. The CDR3 spans 16 residues.